Each of the 20 T cell receptor beta chains below was sequenced from the same sample in a study of blood T cell repertoires in COVID-19. Profiled with immunoSEQ multiplex PCR; TCRdb holds only in-frame clones, not every one. The repertoire consists of fewer than 300,000 clones, with about nine tenths occurring once and the leading ten covering about 2.2%. Sequenced: peripheral blood. The receptors shown here come from a young woman with COVID-19, enrolled during active disease.

This chain links TRBV5-1 with TRBJ2-2; TRBD2 might be the D (6 bases). The germline V gene encodes CDR1 SGHRS and CDR2 YFSETQ. This CDR3 is built from 15 residues. Trimming took off 2 bases at V and 1 base at J, with 9 bases between the two ends. The CDR3 sequence is CASSFGGQNTGELFF. The CDR3 DNA follows: TGCGCCAGCAGCTTCGGAGGGCAGAACACCGGGGAGCTGTTTTTT.

The CDR3 DNA follows: TGTGCCAGCAGCGAGGGACTTACCTACGAGCAGTACTTC. Its translation: CASSEGLTYEQYF. V gene TRBV9 combines with J gene TRBJ2-7; a possible D gene is TRBD2 (6 bases). The CDR3 covers 13 residues. V lost 3 bases to trimming and J lost 2 bases, with 9 bases between them. CDR1 and CDR2 (germline): SGDLS, YYNGEE.

The chain uses TRBV12-3 or TRBV12-4 and TRBJ1-6; TRBD1 agrees at 7 bases. The CDR3 consists of 13 residues. The V and J ends lost 3 bases and 8 bases, in that order; junction bases with no gene match: 1. The DNA for the CDR3 is TGTGCCAGCAGTTTCAGGGGGGATTCACCCCTCCACTTT. Translation gives CASSFRGDSPLHF.

J is TRBJ1-1 and V is TRBV6-5; 10 bases fit TRBD1. Germline assignment: CDR1 MNHEY and CDR2 SVGAGI. J was trimmed by 11 bases and V by 0 bases; bases with no gene match: 3. This CDR3 contains 13 residues. The CDR3 region is CASSYSDRGGAFF. The CDR3 DNA reads as TGTGCCAGCAGTTACTCGGACAGGGGGGGTGCTTTCTTT.

This clone was counted a single time. This chain joins TRBV6-6 and TRBJ2-7; D may be TRBD1 (5 bases). V dropped 6 bases and J dropped 2 bases, with 8 bases sitting between them. Germline CDR1 is MNHNY and CDR2 is SVGAGI (reference sequence). CDR3 size: 12 residues. The CDR3 region has the DNA TGTGCCAGCAGCCAGGGAACCTACGAGCAGTACTTC. This codes for CASSQGTYEQYF.

The chain is built from TRBV27 and TRBJ2-5, with TRBD2 matching 16 bases. V trimming: 6 bases; J trimming: 2 bases; junction bases outside the gene matches: 12. Germline values: CDR1 MNHEY, CDR2 SMNVEV (reference sequence). The CDR3 runs 19 residues. CDR3 in amino acids: CASRTLGLAGGPEQETQYF. The CDR3, as DNA: TGTGCCAGCAGGACGCTGGGACTAGCGGGAGGGCCGGAGCAAGAGACCCAGTACTTC.

The chain uses TRBV19 and TRBJ2-2, with TRBD1 identical over 8 bases. Germline CDR1 reads LNHDA; CDR2 reads SQIVND (reference sequence). This CDR3 spans 15 amino acids. Trimming took 3 bases from V and 9 from J; bases not matched to a gene: 9. CDR3 sequence (DNA): TGTGCCAGTAGTATCCCCGGACAGGGAACAAGGGAGCTGTTTTTT. Translated: CASSIPGQGTRELFF.

This sequence joins TRBV7-6 and TRBJ1-1, with 7 bases that match TRBD1. The CDR3 is 15 amino acids. Trimming removed 5 bases from V and 1 base from J; junction bases left unmatched: 7. CDR1 SGHVS and CDR2 FNYEAQ come from the germline V gene. The CDR3 loop is CASSKGQAPNTEAFF. The CDR3 DNA is TGTGCCAGCAGCAAAGGACAGGCGCCGAACACTGAAGCTTTCTTT.

This clone came up a few times. The chain recombines TRBV30 with TRBJ1-3, with 11 nucleotides matching TRBD1. Trimming removed 2 bases from V and 3 bases from J; junction bases left unmatched: 9. CDR3 length equals 17 residues. From germline, CDR1 is GTSNPN and CDR2 SVGIG (reference sequence). CDR3 in DNA: TGTGCCTGGAGTCTGGGAGGACAGGGGGCCTTTGGAAACACCATATATTTT. It encodes CAWSLGGQGAFGNTIYF.

The table lists this clone with a count of one. In DNA form, the CDR3 reads TGTGCCAGCAGTTATTCGAAGCAGCGGTACCAAGAGACCCAGTACTTC. As protein: CASSYSKQRYQETQYF. V usage is TRBV6-6 and J usage is TRBJ2-5, with a tentative D call TRBD2 (5 bases). CDR1 and CDR2 from the germline V gene are MNHNY and SVGAGI (reference sequence). The ends were cut back, 3 bases at V and 0 bases at J, with 14 bases in the middle. The CDR3 runs 16 residues.

This clone turned up a few times. The chain links TRBV7-3 to TRBJ2-2, with D perhaps TRBD2 (5 bases). In germline, CDR1 is SGHTA, CDR2 FQGTGA. The CDR3 spans 15 residues. Trimming shortened V by 0 bases and J by 3 bases, and 8 bases separated the two germline ends. CDR3 DNA: TGTGCCAGCAGCTTAACGGGAGAACACACCGGGGAGCTGTTTTTT. Protein product: CASSLTGEHTGELFF.

In DNA form, the CDR3 reads TGCGCCAGCAGCTCCACAGGGGGAGCTAACTATGGCTACACCTTC. Translating it yields CASSSTGGANYGYTF. This chain joins TRBV5-1 and TRBJ1-2, with TRBD1 matching 8 bases. The CDR3 extends over 15 amino acids. J gave up 0 bases and V 3 bases, and 4 bases lay outside the gene matches. In germline, CDR1 is SGHRS, CDR2 YFSETQ. Filled out from reference TRBV5-1 and TRBJ1-2, the complete variable domain reads KAGVTQTPRYLIKTRGQQVTLSCSPISGHRSVSWYQQTPGQGLQFLFEYFSETQRNKGNFPGRFSGRQFSNSRSEMNVSTLELGDSALYLCASSSTGGANYGYTFGSGTRLTVV.

The CDR3 region has the DNA TGTGCCAGCAGTCCTCCAACAGGGTTCGAGCAGTACTTC. Amino acid sequence: CASSPPTGFEQYF. This rearrangement joins TRBV28 to TRBJ2-7; possibly TRBD1 for D (6 bases). Germline CDR1 MDHEN, CDR2 SYDVKM. The CDR3 is made up of 13 amino acids. Trimming left V 5 bases short and J 6 bases short, with 14 bases between. The entire variable domain, with the rest obtained from reference TRBV28 and TRBJ2-7, is as follows: DVKVTQSSRYLVKRTGEKVFLECVQDMDHENMFWYRQDPGLGLRLIYFSYDVKMKEKGDIPEGYSVSREKKERFSLILESASTNQTSMYLCASSPPTGFEQYFGPGTRLTVT.

V is TRBV18 and J is TRBJ1-6, with 9 bases aligning to TRBD1. CDR1 and CDR2 from the germline V gene are KGHSH and LQKENI. V lost 4 bases, J lost 10 bases, and 17 bases stayed unmatched. The CDR3 runs to 18 residues. CDR3 sequence: CASSQSRSGQGSGSPLHF. The CDR3 coding sequence is TGTGCCAGCTCACAAAGCAGGTCCGGACAGGGGAGCGGGTCACCCCTCCACTTT.

J is TRBJ2-2 and V is TRBV7-3, with a tentative D call TRBD1 (5 bases). The CDR3 sequence is 14 residues long. V lost 2 bases and J 4 bases, leaving 8 bases between the germline ends. Germline values: CDR1 SGHTA, CDR2 FQGTGA. The DNA for the CDR3 is TGTGCCAGCAGCTTAGACAGAAGCACCGGGGAGCTGTTTTTT. The encoded protein is CASSLDRSTGELFF. The full variable domain, rest sourced from reference TRBV7-3 and TRBJ2-2, is GAGVSQTPSNKVTEKGKYVELRCDPISGHTALYWYRQSLGQGPEFLIYFQGTGAADDSGLPNDRFFAVRPEGSVSTLKIQRTERGDSAVYLCASSLDRSTGELFFGEGSRLTVL.

The chain recombines TRBV28 with TRBJ1-3, with a possible D match to TRBD1 (6 bases). The CDR3 is 15 amino acids. CDR1 is MDHEN, CDR2 SYDVKM, per germline. With 2 bases removed from V and 7 bases from J, the gap between germline ends came to 15 bases. CDR3 loop: CASSLNGGGRNTIYF. DNA of the CDR3: TGTGCCAGCAGTTTAAACGGCGGGGGCCGGAACACCATATATTTT.

The chain is built from TRBV27 and TRBJ1-1, with D maybe TRBD1 (6 bases). This CDR3 comprises 15 residues. The germline gives CDR1 MNHEY, CDR2 SMNVEV (reference sequence). With 8 bases removed from V and 4 bases from J, the gap between germline ends came to 20 bases. The CDR3 protein is CASLSTGLGSTEAFF. In nucleotides, the CDR3 is TGTGCCAGCCTTTCTACAGGGTTAGGCTCCACTGAAGCTTTCTTT.

This sequence joins TRBV4-1 and TRBJ2-1; 9 bases align to TRBD2. CDR1 is MGHRA and CDR2 is YSYEKL in the germline V gene. With V trimmed by 2 bases and J by 1 base, 3 bases remained unmatched. The CDR3 extends over 16 amino acids. Here the CDR3 DNA reads TGCGCCAGCAGCCAAAAAAGCGGGGGGTCCTACAATGAGCAGTTCTTC. It encodes CASSQKSGGSYNEQFF.

This CDR3 reads CASSTGVYGYTF. The DNA for the CDR3 is TGTGCCAGCAGCACAGGGGTCTATGGCTACACCTTC. The gene calls are TRBV28 and TRBJ1-2; 7 bases fit TRBD1. With 6 bases clipped from V and 4 bases from J, the junction kept 2 bases outside the gene matches. This CDR3 region has 12 residues. Germline CDR1 reads MDHEN; CDR2 reads SYDVKM.

This chain joins TRBV19 and TRBJ2-7, with D possibly matching TRBD1 (6 bases). The V gene's germline CDR1 is LNHDA and CDR2 SQIVND (reference sequence). The V end lost 6 bases, the J end lost 0 bases, and 9 bases lay between the germline ends. This CDR3 contains 13 residues. The CDR3 spells CASSGTRSYEQYF. CDR3 in DNA: TGTGCCAGTAGCGGGACACGCTCCTACGAGCAGTACTTC.